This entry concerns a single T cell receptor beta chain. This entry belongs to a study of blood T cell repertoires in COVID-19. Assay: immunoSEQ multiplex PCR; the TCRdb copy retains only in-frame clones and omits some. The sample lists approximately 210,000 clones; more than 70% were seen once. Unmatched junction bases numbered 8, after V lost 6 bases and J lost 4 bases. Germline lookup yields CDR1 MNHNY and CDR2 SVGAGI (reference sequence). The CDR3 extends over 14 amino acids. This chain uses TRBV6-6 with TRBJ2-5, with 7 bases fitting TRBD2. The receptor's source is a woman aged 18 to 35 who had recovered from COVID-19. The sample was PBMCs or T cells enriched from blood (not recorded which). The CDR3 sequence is CASRRAGVGETQYF. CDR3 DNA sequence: TGTGCCAGCAGGAGGGCGGGGGTCGGAGAGACCCAGTACTTC.